Presented here are 10 T cell receptor beta chains from one specimen sequenced in a study of blood T cell repertoires in COVID-19. Sequencing used immunoSEQ multiplex PCR; TCRdb keeps in-frame clones, though not all of them. The data hold approximately 100,000 clones, with nearly 85% observed a single time. Source material: peripheral blood. These receptors all stem from a woman between 50 and 59 years old with acute or convalescent COVID-19.

V is TRBV28 and J is TRBJ1-1; 7 positions agree with TRBD1. J gave up 1 base and V 4 bases, and 12 bases lay outside the gene matches. The CDR3 contains 17 residues. The germline V gene has CDR1 MDHEN and CDR2 SYDVKM. The CDR3 bases are TGTGCCAGCAGTTCCGTCAGGGGGAGAGGCTCGAACACTGAAGCTTTCTTT. Protein sequence: CASSSVRGRGSNTEAFF.

The chain recombines TRBV30 with TRBJ2-1; 7 nucleotides line up with TRBD2. Germline V gives CDR1 GTSNPN, CDR2 SVGIG (reference sequence). The CDR3 is 15 residues long. Losses at the gene ends were 0 bases for V and 2 bases for J; bases not matched to a gene: 4. This chain's CDR3 is CAWSVRGSTYNEQFF. The CDR3 DNA reads TGTGCCTGGAGTGTACGCGGGAGCACCTACAATGAGCAGTTCTTC.

The rearrangement uses TRBV27 and TRBJ2-1, with 10 bases matching TRBD2. The J segment lost 6 bases and the V segment lost 3 bases, leaving 8 bases of the junction unmatched. There are 16 residues in the CDR3. Germline V gene data show CDR1 as MNHEY and CDR2 as SMNVEV (reference sequence). DNA of the CDR3: TGTGCCAGCAGTTTTCTGGCTAGCGGGGGCCTCAATGAGCAGTTCTTC. As protein: CASSFLASGGLNEQFF.

The chain links TRBV5-6 to TRBJ1-1; tentatively, D is TRBD1 (5 bases). This CDR3 has 17 residues. Trimming removed 6 bases from V and 2 bases from J, with 23 bases in between. Germline CDR1 SGHDT, CDR2 YYEEEE. The CDR3 is CASTRRQFRALNTEAFF. DNA of the CDR3: TGTGCCAGCACCAGAAGACAGTTCAGGGCCCTAAACACTGAAGCTTTCTTT.

The chain combines TRBV11-2 with TRBJ2-4, with TRBD1 matching over 10 bases. Trimming cost V 7 bases and J 0 bases; bases outside gene matches: 15. CDR1 is SGHAT and CDR2 is FQNNGV in the germline V gene. This CDR3 has 19 residues. This chain's CDR3 is CASTPKLGTGDIAKNIQYF. CDR3 DNA sequence: TGTGCCAGCACCCCTAAATTGGGGACAGGGGATATAGCCAAAAACATTCAGTACTTC.

The chain couples TRBV19 to TRBJ1-3; no firm D call. Germline values: CDR1 LNHDA, CDR2 SQIVND (reference sequence). V dropped 9 bases and J dropped 1 base, with 13 bases sitting between them. The CDR3 totals 14 residues. The CDR3 sequence is CASSTIMSGNTIYF. The DNA of the CDR3 is TGTGCCAGCTCAACAATTATGTCTGGAAACACCATATATTTT. The full variable domain, in which reference TRBV19 and TRBJ1-3 provide the parts outside the CDR3, is DGGITQSPKYLFRKEGQNVTLSCEQNLNHDAMYWYRQDPGQGLRLIYYSQIVNDFQKGDIAEGYSVSREKKESFPLTVTSAQKNPTAFYLCASSTIMSGNTIYFGEGSWLTVV.

This clone was seen more than once but under ten times. The V and J genes are TRBV19 and TRBJ1-1, with D tentatively TRBD1 (6 bases). Trimming stripped 5 bases from V and 0 bases from J, with 19 bases between. Germline V CDR1 and CDR2: LNHDA, SQIVND (reference sequence). There are 17 residues in the CDR3. CDR3 sequence reads: CASSPYYNRALNTEAFF. The CDR3, as DNA: TGTGCCAGTAGTCCCTACTACAACAGGGCCCTGAACACTGAAGCTTTCTTT.

The chain uses TRBV5-1 and TRBJ2-1; D is perhaps TRBD2 (6 bases). The CDR3 has 14 residues. With 3 bases removed from V and 9 bases from J, the gap between germline ends came to 16 bases. Looked up from germline, CDR1 is SGHRS and CDR2 is YFSETQ. The CDR3 coding sequence is TGCGCCAGCAGCTCGGGACTTTCTAGGGTTGAGCAGTTCTTC. This codes for CASSSGLSRVEQFF.

The J gene is TRBJ1-6, the V gene TRBV15; D not resolved. Germline V lookup: CDR1 LNHNV, CDR2 YYDKDF (reference sequence). Trimming pared 3 bases from V and 8 bases from J, leaving 17 bases between. This CDR3 region has 16 residues. The CDR3, as DNA: TGTGCCACCAGCAGGGACTATGACGGCTTGGATTCACCCCTCCACTTT. Protein: CATSRDYDGLDSPLHF.

This chain connects TRBV28 to TRBJ2-7; D unresolved. There are 15 residues in the CDR3. Germline CDR1 MDHEN, CDR2 SYDVKM. Trimming took 2 bases from V and 5 from J, leaving 16 bases between them. The CDR3 loop is CASSLDLRVVHEQYF. The CDR3 region has the DNA TGTGCCAGCAGTTTAGATCTTCGGGTAGTCCACGAGCAGTACTTC.